The present entry profiles one T cell receptor beta chain with its context. Antigen: not known. A read error may be the cause here, since a much bigger clone is one base away. The library was made from cDNA and included unique molecular identifiers. TCRdb fed the PCR reads into MiXCR, producing one record per CDR3 protein. Among about half a million distinct CDR3 sequences listed, less than 45% were seen once. This entry is derived from a study of post-analysis software for immune sequencing data. CDR1 SEHNR and CDR2 FQNEAQ come from the germline V gene (reference sequence). There are 15 residues in the CDR3. General study results and limits: Controls had lower frequencies than patients of a handful of TRBV segments, which included TRBV5-6, TRBV5-1 and TRBV20-1.

V usage is TRBV7-9 and J usage is TRBJ2-7, with D perhaps given as TRBD1 or TRBD2 (5 bases each). Material: blood. The source is a girl aged 10-17 years with multiple sclerosis. For the CDR3, the DNA is TGTGCCGGCAGCTCCCCCTGGGACGCTAGCTACGAGCAGTACTTC. It translates to CAGSSPWDASYEQYF.